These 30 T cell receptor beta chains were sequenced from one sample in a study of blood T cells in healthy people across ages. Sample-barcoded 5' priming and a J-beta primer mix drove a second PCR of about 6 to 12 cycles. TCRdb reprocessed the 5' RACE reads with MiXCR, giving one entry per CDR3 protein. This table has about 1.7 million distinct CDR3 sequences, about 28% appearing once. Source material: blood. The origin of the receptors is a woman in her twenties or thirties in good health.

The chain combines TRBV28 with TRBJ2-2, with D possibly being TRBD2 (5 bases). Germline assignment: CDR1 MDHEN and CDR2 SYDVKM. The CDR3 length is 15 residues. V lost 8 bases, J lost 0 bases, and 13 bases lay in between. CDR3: CASCNREPNTGELFF. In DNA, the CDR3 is TGTGCCAGCTGCAACCGGGAACCGAACACCGGGGAGCTGTTTTTT.

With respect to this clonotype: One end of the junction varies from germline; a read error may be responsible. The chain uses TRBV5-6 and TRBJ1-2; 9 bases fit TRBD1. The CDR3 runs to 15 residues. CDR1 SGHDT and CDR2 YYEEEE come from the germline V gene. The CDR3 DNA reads TGTGCCGGCAGCTGGACAGGGGCGAGGGACTATGGCTACACCTTC. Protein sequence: CAGSWTGARDYGYTF.

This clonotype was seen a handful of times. The CDR3 sequence is CASSLGTRAANYGYTF. The CDR3 DNA reads as TGTGCCAGCAGTTTAGGTACGCGAGCAGCTAACTATGGCTACACCTTC. The V gene is TRBV12-3 or TRBV12-4, the J gene TRBJ1-2; no clear D gene. The CDR3 sequence is 16 residues long. V was trimmed by 1 base and J by 0 bases, leaving 12 bases between them.

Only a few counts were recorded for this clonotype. CDR3 sequence (DNA): TGCGCCAGCAGCCGCGTGTCAGGGGTCGTCTATAATTCACCCCTCCACTTT. Its translation: CASSRVSGVVYNSPLHF. The chain is built from TRBV4-1 and TRBJ1-6; the D gene is possibly TRBD1 (6 bases). This CDR3 contains 17 residues. The V gene lost 4 bases and the J gene lost 3 bases, with 16 bases spanning the gap. Germline V gene lookup returns CDR1 MGHRA and CDR2 YSYEKL.

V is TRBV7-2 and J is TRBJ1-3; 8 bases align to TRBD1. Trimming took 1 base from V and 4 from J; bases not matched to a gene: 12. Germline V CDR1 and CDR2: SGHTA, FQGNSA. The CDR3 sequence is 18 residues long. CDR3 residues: CASSLVVGGRGQGNTIYF. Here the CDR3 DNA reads TGTGCCAGCAGCTTAGTCGTGGGGGGCAGGGGGCAAGGAAACACCATATATTTT.

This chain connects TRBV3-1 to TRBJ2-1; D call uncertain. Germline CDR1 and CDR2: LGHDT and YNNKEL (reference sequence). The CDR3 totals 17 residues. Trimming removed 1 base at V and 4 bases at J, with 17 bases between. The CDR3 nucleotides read TGTGCCAGCAGCCAAGGTACGACAATTTCCCTGTACAATGAGCAGTTCTTC. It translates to CASSQGTTISLYNEQFF.

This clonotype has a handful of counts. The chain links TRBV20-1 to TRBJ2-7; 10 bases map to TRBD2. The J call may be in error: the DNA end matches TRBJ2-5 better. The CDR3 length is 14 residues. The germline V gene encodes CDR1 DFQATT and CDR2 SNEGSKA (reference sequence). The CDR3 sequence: CSAGLAGVKETQYF. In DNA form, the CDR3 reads TGCAGTGCTGGCCTAGCGGGAGTGAAGGAGACCCAGTACTTC.

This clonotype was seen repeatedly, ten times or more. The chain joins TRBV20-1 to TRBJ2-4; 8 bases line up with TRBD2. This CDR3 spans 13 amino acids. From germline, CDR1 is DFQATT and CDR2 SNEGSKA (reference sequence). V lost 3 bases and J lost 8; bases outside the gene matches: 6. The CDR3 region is CSARGLGGDIQYF. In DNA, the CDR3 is TGCAGTGCTAGGGGACTAGGGGGAGACATTCAGTACTTC.

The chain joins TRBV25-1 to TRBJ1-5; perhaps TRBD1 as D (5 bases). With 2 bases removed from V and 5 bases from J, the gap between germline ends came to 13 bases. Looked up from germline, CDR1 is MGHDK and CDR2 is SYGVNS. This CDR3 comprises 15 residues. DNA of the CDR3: TGTGCCAGCAGTGAAGGGCAGGGTCCCGATCAGCCCCAGCATTTT. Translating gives CASSEGQGPDQPQHF.

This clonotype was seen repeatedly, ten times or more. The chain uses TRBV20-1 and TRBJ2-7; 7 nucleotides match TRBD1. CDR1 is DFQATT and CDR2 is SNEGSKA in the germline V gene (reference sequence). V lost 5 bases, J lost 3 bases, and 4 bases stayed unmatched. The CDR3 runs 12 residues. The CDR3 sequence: CSAGDSYYEQYF. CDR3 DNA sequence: TGCAGTGCTGGGGACAGCTACTACGAGCAGTACTTC.

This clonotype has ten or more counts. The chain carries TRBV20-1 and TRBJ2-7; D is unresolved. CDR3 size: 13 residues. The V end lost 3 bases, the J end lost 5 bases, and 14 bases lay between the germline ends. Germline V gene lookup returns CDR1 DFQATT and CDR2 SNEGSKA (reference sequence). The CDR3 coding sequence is TGCAGTGCTAGTCCGCCGGGTCCGCACGAGCAGTACTTC. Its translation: CSASPPGPHEQYF.

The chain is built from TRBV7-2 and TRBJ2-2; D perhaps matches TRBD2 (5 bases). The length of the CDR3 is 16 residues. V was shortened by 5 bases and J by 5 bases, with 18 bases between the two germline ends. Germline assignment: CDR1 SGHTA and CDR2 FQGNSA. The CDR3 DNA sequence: TGTGCCAGCAGCCGCGACGGGGTTCCGATTACCGGGGAGCTGTTTTTT. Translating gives CASSRDGVPITGELFF.

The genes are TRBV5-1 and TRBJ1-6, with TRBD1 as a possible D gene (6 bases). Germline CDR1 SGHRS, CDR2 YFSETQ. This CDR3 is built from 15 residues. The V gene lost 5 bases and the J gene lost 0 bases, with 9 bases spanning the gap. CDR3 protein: CASSYRDSYNSPLHF. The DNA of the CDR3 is TGCGCCAGCAGTTACAGGGACTCCTATAATTCACCCCTCCACTTT.

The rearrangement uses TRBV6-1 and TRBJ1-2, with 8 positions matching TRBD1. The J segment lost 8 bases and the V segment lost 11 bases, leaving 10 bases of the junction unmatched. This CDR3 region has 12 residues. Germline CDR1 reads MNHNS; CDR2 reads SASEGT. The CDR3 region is CADRTGLLGYTF. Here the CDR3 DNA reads TGTGCCGATAGGACAGGGCTGTTAGGCTACACCTTC.

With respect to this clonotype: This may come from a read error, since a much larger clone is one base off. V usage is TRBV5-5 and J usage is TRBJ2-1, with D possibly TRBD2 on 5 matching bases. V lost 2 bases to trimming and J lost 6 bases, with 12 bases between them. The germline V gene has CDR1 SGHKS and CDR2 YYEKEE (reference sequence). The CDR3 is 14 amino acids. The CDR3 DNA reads TGTGCCAGCAGCTTAGTACATGGGAGCAATGAGCAGTTCTTC. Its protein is CASSLVHGSNEQFF.

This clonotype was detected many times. The CDR3 sequence is CSAKSGTTYNEQFF. CDR3 nucleotide sequence: TGCAGTGCTAAAAGCGGGACCACATACAATGAGCAGTTCTTC. The rearrangement links TRBV20-1 to TRBJ2-1, with TRBD2 matching 7 bases. V lost 4 bases to trimming and J lost 4 bases; unmatched junction nucleotides: 7. The CDR3 is 14 residues long. Germline loops: CDR1 DFQATT, CDR2 SNEGSKA (reference sequence).

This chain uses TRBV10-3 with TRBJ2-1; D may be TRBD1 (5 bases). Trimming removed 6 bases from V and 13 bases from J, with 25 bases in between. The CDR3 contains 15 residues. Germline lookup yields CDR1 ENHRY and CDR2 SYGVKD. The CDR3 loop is CAIREDRQSKETQFF. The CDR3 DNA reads TGTGCCATCAGGGAAGACAGACAATCAAAAGAGACCCAGTTCTTC.

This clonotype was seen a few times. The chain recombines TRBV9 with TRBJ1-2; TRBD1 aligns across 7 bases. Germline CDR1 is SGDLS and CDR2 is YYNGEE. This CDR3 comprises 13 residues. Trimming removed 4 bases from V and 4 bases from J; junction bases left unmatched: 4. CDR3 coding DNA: TGTGCCAGCAGCAGACAGGGACCCTATGGCTACACCTTC. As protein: CASSRQGPYGYTF.

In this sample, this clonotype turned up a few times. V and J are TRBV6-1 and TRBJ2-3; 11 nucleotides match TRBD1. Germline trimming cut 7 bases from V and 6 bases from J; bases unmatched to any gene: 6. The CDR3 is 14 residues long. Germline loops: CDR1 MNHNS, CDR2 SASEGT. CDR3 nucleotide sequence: TGTGCCAGCACCGGGACAGGGGGGTCGGATACGCAGTATTTT. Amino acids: CASTGTGGSDTQYF.

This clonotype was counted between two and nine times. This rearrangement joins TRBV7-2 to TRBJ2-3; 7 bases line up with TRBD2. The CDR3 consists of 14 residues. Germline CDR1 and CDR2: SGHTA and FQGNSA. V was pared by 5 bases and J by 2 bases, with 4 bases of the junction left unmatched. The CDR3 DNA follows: TGTGCCAGCAGCCAACGGGACTACACAGATACGCAGTATTTT. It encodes CASSQRDYTDTQYF.

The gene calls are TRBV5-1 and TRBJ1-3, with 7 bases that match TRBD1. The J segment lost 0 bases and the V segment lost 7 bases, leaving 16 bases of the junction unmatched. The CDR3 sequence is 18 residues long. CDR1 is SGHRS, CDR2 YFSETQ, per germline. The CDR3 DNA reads TGCGCCAGCTCCGACAGGGACAGCTCACTTGTCTCTGGAAACACCATATATTTT. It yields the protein CASSDRDSSLVSGNTIYF.

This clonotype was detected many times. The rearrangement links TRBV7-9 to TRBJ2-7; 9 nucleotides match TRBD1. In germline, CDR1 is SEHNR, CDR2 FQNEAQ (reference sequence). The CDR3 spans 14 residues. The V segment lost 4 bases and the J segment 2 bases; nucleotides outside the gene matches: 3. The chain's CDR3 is CASSWTGETYEQYF. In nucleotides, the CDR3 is TGTGCCAGCAGCTGGACAGGGGAGACCTACGAGCAGTACTTC.

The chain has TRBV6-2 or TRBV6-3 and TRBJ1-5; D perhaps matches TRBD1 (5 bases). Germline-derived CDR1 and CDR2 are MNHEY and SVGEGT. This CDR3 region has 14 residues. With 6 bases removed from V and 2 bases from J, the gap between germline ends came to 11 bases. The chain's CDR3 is CASSIWDGNQPQHF. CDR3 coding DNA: TGTGCCAGCAGCATTTGGGACGGCAATCAGCCCCAGCATTTT.

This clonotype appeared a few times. CDR3 nucleotide sequence: TGTGCCAGCAGTTACAGGGTCAGGACACTTCACAAAGAGACCCAGTACTTC. This sequence encodes CASSYRVRTLHKETQYF. V gene TRBV3-1 combines with J gene TRBJ2-5; D may be TRBD1 (6 bases). Trimming removed 6 bases at V and 3 bases at J, with 23 bases between. The germline V gene encodes CDR1 LGHDT and CDR2 YNNKEL (reference sequence). The CDR3 is made up of 17 amino acids.

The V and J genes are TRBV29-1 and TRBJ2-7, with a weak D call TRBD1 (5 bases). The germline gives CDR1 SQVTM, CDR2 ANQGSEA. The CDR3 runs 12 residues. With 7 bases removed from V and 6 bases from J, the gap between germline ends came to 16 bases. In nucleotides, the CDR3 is TGCAGCGCTCGCCCAGGGTCTGGCGAGCAGTACTTC. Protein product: CSARPGSGEQYF.

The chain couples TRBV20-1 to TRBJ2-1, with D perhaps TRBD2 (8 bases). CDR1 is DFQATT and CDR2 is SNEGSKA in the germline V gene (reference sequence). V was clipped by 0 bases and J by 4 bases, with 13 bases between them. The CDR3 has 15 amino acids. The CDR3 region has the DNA TGCAGTGCTAGAGAAAGCGGGGGACAGTACAATGAGCAGTTCTTC. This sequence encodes CSARESGGQYNEQFF.

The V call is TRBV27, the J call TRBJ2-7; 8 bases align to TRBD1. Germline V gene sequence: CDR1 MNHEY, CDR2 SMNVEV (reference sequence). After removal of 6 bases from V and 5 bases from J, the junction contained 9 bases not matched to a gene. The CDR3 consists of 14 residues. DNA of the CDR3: TGTGCCAGCAGCACTCGGACAGGGACCGACGAGCAGTACTTC. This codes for CASSTRTGTDEQYF.

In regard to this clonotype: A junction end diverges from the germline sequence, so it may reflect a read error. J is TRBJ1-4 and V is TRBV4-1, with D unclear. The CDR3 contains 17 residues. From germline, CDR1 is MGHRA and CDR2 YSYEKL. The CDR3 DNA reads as TGCGCCAGCAGCCAAGTTCCTACGACCGCAGCTAATGAAATACTGTTTTTT. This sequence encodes CASSQVPTTAANEILFF.

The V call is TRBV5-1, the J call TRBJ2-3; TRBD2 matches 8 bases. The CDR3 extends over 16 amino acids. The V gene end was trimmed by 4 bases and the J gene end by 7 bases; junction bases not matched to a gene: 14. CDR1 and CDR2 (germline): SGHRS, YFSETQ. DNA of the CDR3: TGCGCCAGCAGCCCGGAGGAGGTGGCGGGGGGCCATACGCAGTATTTT. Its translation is CASSPEEVAGGHTQYF. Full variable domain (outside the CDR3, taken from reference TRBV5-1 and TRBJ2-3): KAGVTQTPRYLIKTRGQQVTLSCSPISGHRSVSWYQQTPGQGLQFLFEYFSETQRNKGNFPGRFSGRQFSNSRSEMNVSTLELGDSALYLCASSPEEVAGGHTQYFGPGTRLTVL.

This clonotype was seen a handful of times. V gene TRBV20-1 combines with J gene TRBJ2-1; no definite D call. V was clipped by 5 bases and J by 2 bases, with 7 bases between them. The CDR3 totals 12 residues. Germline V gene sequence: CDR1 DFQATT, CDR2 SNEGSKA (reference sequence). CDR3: CSAPRTYNEQFF. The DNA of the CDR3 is TGCAGTGCTCCCCGGACCTACAATGAGCAGTTCTTC.